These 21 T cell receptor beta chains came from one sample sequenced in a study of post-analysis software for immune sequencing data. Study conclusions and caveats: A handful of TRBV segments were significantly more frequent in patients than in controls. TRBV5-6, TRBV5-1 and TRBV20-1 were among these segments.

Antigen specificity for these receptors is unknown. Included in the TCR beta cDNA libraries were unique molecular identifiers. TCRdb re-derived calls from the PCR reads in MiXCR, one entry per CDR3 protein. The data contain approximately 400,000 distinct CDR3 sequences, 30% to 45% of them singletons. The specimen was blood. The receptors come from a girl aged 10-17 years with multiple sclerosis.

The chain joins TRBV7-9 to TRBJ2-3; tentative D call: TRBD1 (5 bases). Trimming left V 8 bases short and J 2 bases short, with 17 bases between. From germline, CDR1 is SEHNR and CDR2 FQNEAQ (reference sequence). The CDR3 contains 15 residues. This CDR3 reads CASRLGQGNTDTQYF. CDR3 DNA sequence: TGTGCCAGCCGTTTAGGGCAGGGAAACACAGATACGCAGTATTTT.

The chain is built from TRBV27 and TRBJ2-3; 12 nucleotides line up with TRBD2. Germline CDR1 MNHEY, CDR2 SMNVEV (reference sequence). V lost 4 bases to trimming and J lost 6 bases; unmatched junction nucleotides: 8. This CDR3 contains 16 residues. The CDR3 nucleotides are TGTGCCAGCAGTTCCCGACTAGCGGGGGTTACGGATACGCAGTATTTT. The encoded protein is CASSSRLAGVTDTQYF.

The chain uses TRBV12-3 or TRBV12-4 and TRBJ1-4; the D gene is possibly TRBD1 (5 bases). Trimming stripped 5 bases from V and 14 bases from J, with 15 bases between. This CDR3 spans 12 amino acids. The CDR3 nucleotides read TGTGCCAGCAGTCCAGACAGCCCCAGTCTGTTTTTT. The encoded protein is CASSPDSPSLFF.

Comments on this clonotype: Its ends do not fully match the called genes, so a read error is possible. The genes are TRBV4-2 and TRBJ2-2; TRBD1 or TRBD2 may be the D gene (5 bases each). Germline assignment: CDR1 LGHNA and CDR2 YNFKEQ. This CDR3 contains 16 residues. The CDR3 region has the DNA TGTGCCAGCAGCCAAGAGTTTCAGATAGGGACCGGAGAGCTGTTTTTT. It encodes CASSQEFQIGTGELFF.

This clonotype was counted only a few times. For the CDR3, the DNA is TGTGCCAGCAGCTCCCTCACTAGCGGGGTAGCCAAAAACATTCAGTACTTC. Translation: CASSSLTSGVAKNIQYF. V usage is TRBV7-9 and J usage is TRBJ2-4; TRBD2 aligns across 10 bases. Germline CDR1 and CDR2: SEHNR and FQNEAQ (reference sequence). Unmatched junction bases numbered 6, after V lost 4 bases and J lost 0 bases. The CDR3 contains 17 residues.

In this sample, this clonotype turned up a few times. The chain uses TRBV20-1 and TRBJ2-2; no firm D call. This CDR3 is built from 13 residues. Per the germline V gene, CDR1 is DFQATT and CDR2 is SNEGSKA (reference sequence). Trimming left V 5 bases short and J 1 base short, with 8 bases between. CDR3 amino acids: CSARWRNTGELFF. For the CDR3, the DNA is TGCAGTGCTCGGTGGCGGAACACCGGGGAGCTGTTTTTT.

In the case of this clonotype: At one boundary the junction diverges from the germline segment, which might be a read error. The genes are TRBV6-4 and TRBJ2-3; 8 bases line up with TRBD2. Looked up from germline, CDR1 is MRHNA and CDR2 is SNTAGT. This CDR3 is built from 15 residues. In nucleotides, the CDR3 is TGTGCCGGCAGGGCACAGCGGGGGCGCACAGATACGCAGTATTTT. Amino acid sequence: CAGRAQRGRTDTQYF.

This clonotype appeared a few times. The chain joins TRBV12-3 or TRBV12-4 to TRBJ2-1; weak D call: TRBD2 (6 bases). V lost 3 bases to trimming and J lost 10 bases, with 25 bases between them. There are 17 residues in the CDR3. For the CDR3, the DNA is TGTGCCAGCAGTTTGAGGACGGACTATTACAATAAAGGGGAGCAGTTCTTC. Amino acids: CASSLRTDYYNKGEQFF.

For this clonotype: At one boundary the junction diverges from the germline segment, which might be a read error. The DNA of the CDR3 is TGTGCCAGCATTTTAACTAGTTCTAAGACAGATACGCAGTATTTT. As protein: CASILTSSKTDTQYF. The chain carries TRBV12-3 or TRBV12-4 and TRBJ2-3; D perhaps matches TRBD2 (5 bases). The CDR3 covers 15 residues.

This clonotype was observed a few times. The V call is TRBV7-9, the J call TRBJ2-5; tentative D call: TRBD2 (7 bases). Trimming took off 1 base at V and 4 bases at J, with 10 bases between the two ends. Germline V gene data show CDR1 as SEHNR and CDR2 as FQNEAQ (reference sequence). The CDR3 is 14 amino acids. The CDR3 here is CASSLGGGAETQYF. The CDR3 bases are TGTGCCAGCAGCTTAGGGGGGGGCGCAGAGACCCAGTACTTC. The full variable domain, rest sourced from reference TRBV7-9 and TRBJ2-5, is DTGVSQNPRHKITKRGQNVTFRCDPISEHNRLYWYRQTLGQGPEFLTYFQNEAQLEKSRLLSDRFSAERPKGSFSTLEIQRTEQGDSAMYLCASSLGGGAETQYFGPGTRLLVL.

The CDR3 region is CASSSTGKYEQYF. DNA for the CDR3: TGTGCCAGCAGCTCAACAGGTAAATACGAGCAGTACTTC. The rearrangement uses TRBV5-6 and TRBJ2-7; D perhaps matches TRBD1 (5 bases). CDR1 is SGHDT, CDR2 YYEEEE, per germline. Trimming stripped 3 bases from V and 4 bases from J, with 11 bases between. The CDR3 totals 13 residues.

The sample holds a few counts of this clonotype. As DNA, the CDR3 is TGTGCCACCAGCAGAGAGGTATTTTGGGGAGGGCATGAGCAGTTCTTC. It yields the protein CATSREVFWGGHEQFF. This chain uses TRBV15 with TRBJ2-1, with 7 bases matching TRBD2. The CDR3 spans 16 residues. The V and J ends lost 0 bases and 8 bases, in that order; junction bases with no gene match: 10. Germline V gene lookup returns CDR1 LNHNV and CDR2 YYDKDF (reference sequence).

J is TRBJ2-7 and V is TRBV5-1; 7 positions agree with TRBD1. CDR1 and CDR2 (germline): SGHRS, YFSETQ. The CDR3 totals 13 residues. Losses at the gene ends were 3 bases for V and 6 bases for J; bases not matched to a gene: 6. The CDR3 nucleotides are TGCGCCAGCAGCTGGTGGGACAGAAGCGAGCAGTACTTC. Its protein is CASSWWDRSEQYF.

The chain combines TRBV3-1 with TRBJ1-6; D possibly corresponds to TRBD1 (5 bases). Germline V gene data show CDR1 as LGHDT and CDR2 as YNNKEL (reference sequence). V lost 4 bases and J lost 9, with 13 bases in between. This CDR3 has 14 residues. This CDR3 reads CASSLRRGGSPLHF. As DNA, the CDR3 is TGTGCCAGCAGCCTACGCCGGGGGGGTTCACCCCTCCACTTT.

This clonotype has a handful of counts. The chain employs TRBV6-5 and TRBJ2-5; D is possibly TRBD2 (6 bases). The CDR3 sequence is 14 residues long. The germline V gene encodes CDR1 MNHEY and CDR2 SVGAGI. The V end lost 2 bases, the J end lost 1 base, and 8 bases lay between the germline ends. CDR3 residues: CASSYSSGQETQYF. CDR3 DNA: TGTGCCAGCAGTTACAGTAGCGGCCAAGAGACCCAGTACTTC.

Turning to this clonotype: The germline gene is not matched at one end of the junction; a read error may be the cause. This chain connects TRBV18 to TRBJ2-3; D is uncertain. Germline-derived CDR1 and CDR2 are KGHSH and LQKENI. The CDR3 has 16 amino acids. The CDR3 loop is CASSPPDVLIADTRYF. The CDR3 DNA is TGTGCCAGCTCACCCCCAGACGTACTAATCGCAGATACGCGGTATTTT.

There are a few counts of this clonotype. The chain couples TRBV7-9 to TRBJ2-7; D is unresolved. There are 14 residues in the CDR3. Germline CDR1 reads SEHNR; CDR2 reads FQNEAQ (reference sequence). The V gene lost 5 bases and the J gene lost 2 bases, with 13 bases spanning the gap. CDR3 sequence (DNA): TGTGCCAGCAGCCCCGTTTTGGGCCCCTACGAGCAGTACTTC. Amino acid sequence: CASSPVLGPYEQYF.

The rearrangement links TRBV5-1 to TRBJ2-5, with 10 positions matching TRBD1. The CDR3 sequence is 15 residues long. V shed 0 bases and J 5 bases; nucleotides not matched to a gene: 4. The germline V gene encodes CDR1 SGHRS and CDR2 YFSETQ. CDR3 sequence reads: CASSLGQGARETQYF. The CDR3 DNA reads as TGCGCCAGCAGCTTGGGACAGGGGGCGCGGGAGACCCAGTACTTC. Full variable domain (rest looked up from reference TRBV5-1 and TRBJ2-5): KAGVTQTPRYLIKTRGQQVTLSCSPISGHRSVSWYQQTPGQGLQFLFEYFSETQRNKGNFPGRFSGRQFSNSRSEMNVSTLELGDSALYLCASSLGQGARETQYFGPGTRLLVL.

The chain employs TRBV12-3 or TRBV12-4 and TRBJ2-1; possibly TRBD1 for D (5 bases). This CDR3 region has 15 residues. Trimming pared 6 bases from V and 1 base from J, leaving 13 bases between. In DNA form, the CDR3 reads TGTGCCAGCAGGAACCTCAGGGAATCCTACAATGAGCAGTTCTTC. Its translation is CASRNLRESYNEQFF.

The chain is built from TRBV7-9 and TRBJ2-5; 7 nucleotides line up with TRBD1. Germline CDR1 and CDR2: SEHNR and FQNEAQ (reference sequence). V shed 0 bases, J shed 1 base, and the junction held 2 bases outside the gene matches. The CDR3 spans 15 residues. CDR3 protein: CASSLADRPQETQYF. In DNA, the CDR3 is TGTGCCAGCAGCTTAGCGGACAGGCCCCAAGAGACCCAGTACTTC.

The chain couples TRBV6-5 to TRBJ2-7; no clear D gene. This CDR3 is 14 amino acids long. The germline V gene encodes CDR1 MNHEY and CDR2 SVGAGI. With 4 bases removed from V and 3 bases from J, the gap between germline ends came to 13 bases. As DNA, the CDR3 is TGTGCCAGCAGTTCCCCGGGTTCGAACTACGAGCAGTACTTC. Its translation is CASSSPGSNYEQYF.